Listed below are T cell receptor beta chains from one sample, sequenced in a study of blood T cell repertoires in COVID-19. Profiling relied on immunoSEQ multiplex PCR, and the TCRdb table lists in-frame clones only, not all of them. Counted here are around 45,000 clones, 87% occurring once; the ten biggest clones make up roughly 15%. Sequencing was performed on peripheral blood. The receptors were gathered from a man aged 55 to 70 with active COVID-19. CDR3s include the opening cysteine and the closing phenylalanine or tryptophan. D genes are given only for firm matches. Not every row has a clone size; where given, it reads once, few, many or a size class.

size: .
D: .
V: TRBV10-3
J: TRBJ2-3
CDR3: CAISPREISTDTQYF
DNA: TGTGCCATCAGTCCCCGGGAGATTAGCACAGATACGCAGTATTTT

size: .
D: TRBD1
V: TRBV2
J: TRBJ2-3
CDR3: CASRDRESTDTQYF
DNA: TGTGCCAGTAGAGACAGGGAGTCCACAGATACGCAGTATTTT

size: .
D: .
V: TRBV7-2
J: TRBJ2-7
CDR3: CASSLVLRGAYEQYF
DNA: TGTGCCAGCAGCTTAGTGCTGCGGGGAGCCTACGAGCAGTACTTC

size: .
D: .
V: TRBV5-4
J: TRBJ2-1
CDR3: CASSPTEASNHEQFF
DNA: TGTGCCAGCAGCCCCACCGAGGCTAGCAACCATGAGCAGTTCTTC

size: .
D: TRBD1
V: TRBV28
J: TRBJ2-1
CDR3: CASTTGQGPFEQFF
DNA: TGTGCCAGCACCACCGGACAGGGTCCTTTTGAGCAGTTCTTC

size: .
D: .
V: TRBV6-6
J: TRBJ2-7
CDR3: CASSPQSETRPSSYEQYF
DNA: TGTGCCAGCAGTCCGCAATCCGAGACAAGGCCAAGCTCCTACGAGCAGTACTTC

size: .
D: TRBD1
V: TRBV4-1
J: TRBJ2-7
CDR3: CASSLGQVSYEQYF
DNA: TGCGCCAGCAGCTTGGGACAGGTATCCTACGAGCAGTACTTC

size: .
D: .
V: TRBV4-2
J: TRBJ2-1
CDR3: CASSLGGGDEQFF
DNA: TGTGCCAGCAGCCTGGGGGGGGGCGATGAGCAGTTCTTC

size: .
D: .
V: TRBV3-1/TRBV3-2
J: TRBJ1-2
CDR3: CASRDSFYGYTF
DNA: TGTGCCAGCAGGGACAGCTTCTATGGCTACACCTTC

size: .
D: TRBD2
V: TRBV6-4
J: TRBJ2-1
CDR3: CASSDSGGRYNEQFF
DNA: TGTGCCAGCAGTGACTCGGGCGGGAGGTACAATGAGCAGTTCTTC

size: .
D: TRBD1
V: TRBV18
J: TRBJ2-4
CDR3: CASSPRDRVHIQYF
DNA: TGTGCCAGCTCACCACGGGACAGGGTACACATTCAGTACTTC

size: .
D: TRBD2
V: TRBV6-6
J: TRBJ2-5
CDR3: CASEGLGETQYF
DNA: TGTGCCAGCGAGGGACTAGGGGAGACCCAGTACTTC

size: .
D: TRBD1
V: TRBV6-5
J: TRBJ1-2
CDR3: CASVGDRENYGYTF
DNA: TGTGCCAGCGTAGGGGACAGGGAAAACTATGGCTACACCTTC

size: .
D: TRBD2
V: TRBV28
J: TRBJ2-7
CDR3: CASSSASGSKQYF
DNA: TGTGCCAGCAGTTCAGCTAGCGGGAGCAAGCAGTACTTC

size: .
D: .
V: TRBV7-2
J: TRBJ1-3
CDR3: CASSDIDEEGRRNTIYF
DNA: TGTGCCAGCAGCGATATAGATGAGGAGGGAAGGAGAAACACCATATATTTT

size: once
D: .
V: TRBV28
J: TRBJ2-2
CDR3: CASSSARVSGTGELFF
DNA: TGTGCCAGCAGTTCCGCCCGAGTCAGCGGCACCGGGGAGCTGTTTTTT

size: .
D: TRBD2
V: TRBV3-1/TRBV3-2
J: TRBJ2-3
CDR3: CASSNGGGSLTDTQYF
DNA: TGTGCCAGCAGCAACGGCGGGGGGTCACTCACAGATACGCAGTATTTT

size: .
D: .
V: TRBV7-2
J: TRBJ2-1
CDR3: CASSLDAGWNEQFF
DNA: TGTGCCAGCAGCTTAGACGCGGGTTGGAATGAGCAGTTCTTC

size: .
D: TRBD2
V: TRBV28
J: TRBJ2-7
CDR3: CASTEGGAAYEQYF
DNA: TGTGCCAGCACCGAGGGAGGGGCCGCCTACGAGCAGTACTTC

size: .
D: .
V: TRBV5-1
J: TRBJ2-7
CDR3: CASRLDLASTYEQYF
DNA: TGCGCCAGCAGACTGGACCTAGCGTCCACCTACGAGCAGTACTTC

size: .
D: .
V: TRBV5-1
J: TRBJ2-7
CDR3: CASSSLTGSYEQYF
DNA: TGCGCCAGCAGCTCCCTAACTGGCTCCTACGAGCAGTACTTC

size: few
D: .
V: TRBV10-2
J: TRBJ2-7
CDR3: CASSENTNYEQYF
DNA: TGCGCCAGCAGTGAAAACACCAACTACGAGCAGTACTTC

size: .
D: TRBD1
V: TRBV4-1
J: TRBJ1-6
CDR3: CASSQIAGTDNSPLHF
DNA: TGCGCCAGCAGCCAAATTGCCGGGACAGATAATTCACCCCTCCACTTT

size: few
D: TRBD1
V: TRBV7-9
J: TRBJ1-1
CDR3: CASSSQTGAVTEAFF
DNA: TGTGCCAGCAGCTCCCAGACAGGGGCGGTAACTGAAGCTTTCTTT

size: .
D: .
V: TRBV6-5
J: TRBJ2-1
CDR3: CASSYYGSEQFF
DNA: TGTGCCAGCAGTTACTATGGGAGTGAGCAGTTCTTC

size: .
D: TRBD1
V: TRBV10-3
J: TRBJ2-5
CDR3: CAISDSGQEETQYF
DNA: TGTGCCATCAGTGATTCAGGACAGGAAGAGACCCAGTACTTC

size: .
D: TRBD2
V: TRBV28
J: TRBJ2-7
CDR3: CASSWREVGEQYF
DNA: TGTGCCAGCAGCTGGCGGGAGGTGGGTGAGCAGTACTTC

size: .
D: .
V: TRBV5-6
J: TRBJ1-2
CDR3: CASSLTANYGYTF
DNA: TGTGCCAGCAGCTTGACAGCTAACTATGGCTACACCTTC

size: .
D: .
V: TRBV19
J: TRBJ2-1
CDR3: CASSIDLTGGHNEQFF
DNA: TGTGCCAGTAGTATAGATCTGACGGGGGGCCACAATGAGCAGTTCTTC

size: few
D: .
V: TRBV2
J: TRBJ1-5
CDR3: CASRGVTGILSQHF
DNA: TGTGCCAGCAGAGGGGTTACAGGGATTTTGTCCCAGCATTTT

size: .
D: .
V: TRBV7-3
J: TRBJ2-1
CDR3: CASSLTNSNEQFF
DNA: TGTGCCAGCAGCTTAACCAACAGCAATGAGCAGTTCTTC

size: .
D: .
V: TRBV4-1
J: TRBJ1-1
CDR3: CASGYREGTEAFF
DNA: TGCGCCAGCGGCTACAGGGAAGGTACTGAAGCTTTCTTT

size: once
D: .
V: TRBV3-1/TRBV3-2
J: TRBJ1-6
CDR3: CASSAPPQGSNSPLHF
DNA: TGTGCCAGCAGCGCCCCCCCACAGGGCTCTAATTCACCCCTCCACTTT

size: .
D: .
V: TRBV9
J: TRBJ1-5
CDR3: CASSKGVGMEGNQPQHF
DNA: TGTGCCAGCAGCAAGGGAGTGGGGATGGAGGGCAATCAGCCCCAGCATTTT

size: .
D: TRBD1
V: TRBV11-2
J: TRBJ2-3
CDR3: CASSSDGTGADTQYF
DNA: TGTGCCAGCAGCTCAGACGGGACAGGGGCAGATACGCAGTATTTT

size: .
D: TRBD1
V: TRBV5-1
J: TRBJ1-1
CDR3: CASSLSGQGANTEAFF
DNA: TGCGCCAGCAGCTTATCGGGACAGGGAGCGAACACTGAAGCTTTCTTT

size: .
D: .
V: TRBV18
J: TRBJ2-1
CDR3: CATRVNEQFF
DNA: TGTGCCACCCGGGTAAATGAGCAGTTCTTC